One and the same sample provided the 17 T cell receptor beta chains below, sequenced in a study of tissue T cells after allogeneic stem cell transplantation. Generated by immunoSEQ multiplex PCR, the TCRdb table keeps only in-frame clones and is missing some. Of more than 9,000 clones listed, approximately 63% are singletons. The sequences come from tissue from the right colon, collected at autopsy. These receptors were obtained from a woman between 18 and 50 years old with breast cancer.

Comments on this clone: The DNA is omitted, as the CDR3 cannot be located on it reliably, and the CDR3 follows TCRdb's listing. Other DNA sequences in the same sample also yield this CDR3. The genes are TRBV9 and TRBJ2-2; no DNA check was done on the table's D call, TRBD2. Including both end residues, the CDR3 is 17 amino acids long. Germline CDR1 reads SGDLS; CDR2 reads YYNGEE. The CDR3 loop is CASSVGPGLANTGELFF.

CDR3 sequence: CASSKLRRGGAGFSDTQYF. In nucleotides, the CDR3 is TGTGCCAGCAGCAAACTCCGCCGCGGGGGGGCCGGGTTTTCAGATACGCAGTATTTT. This chain joins TRBV7-3 and TRBJ2-3, with 9 positions matching TRBD2. The ends lost 5 bases at V and 4 bases at J; junction bases unmatched: 19. Germline CDR1 SGHTA, CDR2 FQGTGA. This CDR3 is built from 19 residues.

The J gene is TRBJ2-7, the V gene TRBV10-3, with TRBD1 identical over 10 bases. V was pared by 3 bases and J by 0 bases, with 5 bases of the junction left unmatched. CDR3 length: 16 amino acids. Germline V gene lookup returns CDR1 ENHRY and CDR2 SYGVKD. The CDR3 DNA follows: TGTGCCATCAGTGATAGGGACAGGGGTGACTCCTACGAGCAGTACTTC. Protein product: CAISDRDRGDSYEQYF.

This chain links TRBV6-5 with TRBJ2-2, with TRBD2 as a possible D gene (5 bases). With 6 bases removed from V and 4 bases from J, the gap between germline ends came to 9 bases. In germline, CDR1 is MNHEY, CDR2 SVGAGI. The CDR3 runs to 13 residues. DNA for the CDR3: TGTGCCAGCAGCCCCCGGGGCACCGGGGAGCTGTTTTTT. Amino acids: CASSPRGTGELFF.

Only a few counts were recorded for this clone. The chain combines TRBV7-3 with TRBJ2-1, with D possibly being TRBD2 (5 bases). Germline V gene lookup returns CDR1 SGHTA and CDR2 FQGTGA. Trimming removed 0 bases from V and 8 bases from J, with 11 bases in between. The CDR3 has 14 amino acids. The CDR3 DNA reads TGTGCCAGCAGCTTAACTACTAGTTCGGATGAGCAGTTCTTC. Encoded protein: CASSLTTSSDEQFF.

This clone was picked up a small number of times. The CDR3 here is CAWSKGDPQDEQFF. In DNA, the CDR3 is TGTGCCTGGAGTAAAGGGGACCCGCAGGATGAGCAGTTCTTC. This chain links TRBV30 with TRBJ2-1, with D perhaps assigned TRBD1 or TRBD2 (5 bases each). Germline V lookup: CDR1 GTSNPN, CDR2 SVGIG (reference sequence). The CDR3 is 14 residues long. The ends were cut back, 2 bases at V and 8 bases at J, with 16 bases in the middle.

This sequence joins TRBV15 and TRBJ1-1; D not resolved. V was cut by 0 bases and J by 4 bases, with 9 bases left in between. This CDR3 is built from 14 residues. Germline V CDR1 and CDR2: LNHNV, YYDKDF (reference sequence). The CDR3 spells CATSRDRTTTEAFF. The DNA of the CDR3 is TGTGCCACCAGCAGAGATAGGACCACCACTGAAGCTTTCTTT. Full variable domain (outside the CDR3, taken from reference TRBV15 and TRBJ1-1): DAMVIQNPRYQVTQFGKPVTLSCSQTLNHNVMYWYQQKSSQAPKLLFHYYDKDFNNEADTPDNFQSRRPNTSFCFLDIRSPGLGDTAMYLCATSRDRTTTEAFFGQGTRLTVV.

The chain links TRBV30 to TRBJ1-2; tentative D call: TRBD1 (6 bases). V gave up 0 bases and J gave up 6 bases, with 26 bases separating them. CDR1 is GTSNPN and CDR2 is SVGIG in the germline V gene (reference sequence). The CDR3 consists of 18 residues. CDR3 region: CAWSVHKAWWGPDDGYTF. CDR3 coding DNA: TGTGCCTGGAGTGTACATAAGGCGTGGTGGGGGCCGGACGATGGCTACACCTTC.

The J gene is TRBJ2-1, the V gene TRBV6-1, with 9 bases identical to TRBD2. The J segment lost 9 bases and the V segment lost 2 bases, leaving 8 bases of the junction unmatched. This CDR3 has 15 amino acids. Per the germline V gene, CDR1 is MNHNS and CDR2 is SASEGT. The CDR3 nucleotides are TGTGCCAGCAGTGAACAGGGAGCGGGAGGTTTTGAGCAGTTCTTC. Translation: CASSEQGAGGFEQFF.

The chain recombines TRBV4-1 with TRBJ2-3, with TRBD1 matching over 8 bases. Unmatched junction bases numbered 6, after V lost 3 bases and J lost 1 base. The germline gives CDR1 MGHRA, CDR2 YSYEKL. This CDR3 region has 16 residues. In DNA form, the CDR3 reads TGCGCCAGCAGCCACTTACAGGGGGAGGGCACAGATACGCAGTATTTT. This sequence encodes CASSHLQGEGTDTQYF.

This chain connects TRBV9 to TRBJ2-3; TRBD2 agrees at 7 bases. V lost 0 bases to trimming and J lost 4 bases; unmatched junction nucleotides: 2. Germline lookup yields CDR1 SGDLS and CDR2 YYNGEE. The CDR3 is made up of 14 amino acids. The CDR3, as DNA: TGTGCCAGCAGCGTAGCGGGAGGAGCAGATACGCAGTATTTT. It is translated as CASSVAGGADTQYF.

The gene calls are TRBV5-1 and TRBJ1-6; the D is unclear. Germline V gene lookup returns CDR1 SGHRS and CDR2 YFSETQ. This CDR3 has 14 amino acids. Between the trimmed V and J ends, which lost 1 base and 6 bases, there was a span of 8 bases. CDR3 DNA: TGCGCCAGCAGCTTGTCGGGTGGTAATTCACCCCTCCACTTT. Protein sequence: CASSLSGGNSPLHF. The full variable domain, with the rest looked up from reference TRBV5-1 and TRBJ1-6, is KAGVTQTPRYLIKTRGQQVTLSCSPISGHRSVSWYQQTPGQGLQFLFEYFSETQRNKGNFPGRFSGRQFSNSRSEMNVSTLELGDSALYLCASSLSGGNSPLHFGNGTRLTVT.

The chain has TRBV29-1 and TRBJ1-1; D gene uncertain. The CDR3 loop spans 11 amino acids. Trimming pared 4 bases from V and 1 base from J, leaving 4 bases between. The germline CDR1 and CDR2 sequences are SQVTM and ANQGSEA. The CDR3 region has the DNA TGCAGCGTTGGGGCGAACACTGAAGCTTTCTTT. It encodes CSVGANTEAFF.

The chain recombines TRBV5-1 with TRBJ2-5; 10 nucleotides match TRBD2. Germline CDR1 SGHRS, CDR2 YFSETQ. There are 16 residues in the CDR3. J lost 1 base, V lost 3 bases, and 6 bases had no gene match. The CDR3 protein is CASSSGLAVSQETQYF. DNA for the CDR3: TGCGCCAGCAGCTCAGGACTAGCGGTCTCCCAAGAGACCCAGTACTTC.

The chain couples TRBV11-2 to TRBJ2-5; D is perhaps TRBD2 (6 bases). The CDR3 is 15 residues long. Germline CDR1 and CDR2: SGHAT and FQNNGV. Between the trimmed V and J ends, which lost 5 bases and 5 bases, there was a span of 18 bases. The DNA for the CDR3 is TGTGCCAGCAGCCCCCGACCGGGGGACGGGGAGACCCAGTACTTC. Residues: CASSPRPGDGETQYF.

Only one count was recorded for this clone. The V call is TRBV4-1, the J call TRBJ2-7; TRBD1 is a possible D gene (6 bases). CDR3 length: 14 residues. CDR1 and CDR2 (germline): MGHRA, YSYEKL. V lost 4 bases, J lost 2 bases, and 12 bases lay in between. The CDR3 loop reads CASSPPDRTYEQYF. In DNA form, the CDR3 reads TGCGCCAGCAGCCCGCCCGACAGGACCTACGAGCAGTACTTC.

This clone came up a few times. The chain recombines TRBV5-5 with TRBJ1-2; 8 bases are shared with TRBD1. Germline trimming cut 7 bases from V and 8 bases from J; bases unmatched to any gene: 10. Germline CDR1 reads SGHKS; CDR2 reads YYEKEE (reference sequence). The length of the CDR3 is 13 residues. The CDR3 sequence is CASGQGPRGGYTF. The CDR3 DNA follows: TGTGCCAGCGGACAGGGACCAAGAGGAGGCTACACCTTC.